A single sample gave rise to the 3 T cell receptor beta chains below, sequenced in a study of a mutant IDH1 vaccine in newly diagnosed glioma. The antigens of these receptors remain unknown. Sample time point: week 35, safety follow-up. Each vaccine dose was 300 ug of mutant IDH1 20-mer peptide, with topical imiquimod. The assay was immunoSEQ multiplex PCR, and TCRdb's table has in-frame clones only and misses some. The data contain 58,000 or so clones, roughly nine tenths of them singletons. This specimen consisted of PBMCs, obtained from a glioma patient whose treatment included an IDH1 peptide vaccine. These receptor sequences come from a man aged 35 to 55 with glioma.

The chain recombines TRBV28 with TRBJ2-7; tentative D call: TRBD2 (6 bases). Germline CDR1 and CDR2: MDHEN and SYDVKM. The V end lost 8 bases, the J end lost 7 bases, and 18 bases lay between the germline ends. This CDR3 has 13 residues. DNA of the CDR3: TGTGCCAGCTGGGCGGAGGGACTGGGGGAGCAGTACTTC. This encodes CASWAEGLGEQYF.

The V and J genes are TRBV6-5 and TRBJ2-6, with a possible D match to TRBD1 (6 bases). V was shortened by 5 bases and J by 1 base, with 6 bases between the two germline ends. The V gene's germline CDR1 is MNHEY and CDR2 SVGAGI. The CDR3 runs 14 residues. Here the CDR3 DNA reads TGTGCCAGCAGTACAGGGTCTGGGGCCAACGTCCTGACTTTC. Protein sequence: CASSTGSGANVLTF.

This clone was detected only a few times. V is TRBV7-2 and J is TRBJ2-6; the D is unclear. V lost 4 bases and J 0 bases, leaving 4 bases between the germline ends. The germline gives CDR1 SGHTA, CDR2 FQGNSA. The CDR3 has 14 residues. CDR3 coding DNA: TGTGCCAGCAGCTCCCACTCTGGGGCCAACGTCCTGACTTTC. As protein: CASSSHSGANVLTF.